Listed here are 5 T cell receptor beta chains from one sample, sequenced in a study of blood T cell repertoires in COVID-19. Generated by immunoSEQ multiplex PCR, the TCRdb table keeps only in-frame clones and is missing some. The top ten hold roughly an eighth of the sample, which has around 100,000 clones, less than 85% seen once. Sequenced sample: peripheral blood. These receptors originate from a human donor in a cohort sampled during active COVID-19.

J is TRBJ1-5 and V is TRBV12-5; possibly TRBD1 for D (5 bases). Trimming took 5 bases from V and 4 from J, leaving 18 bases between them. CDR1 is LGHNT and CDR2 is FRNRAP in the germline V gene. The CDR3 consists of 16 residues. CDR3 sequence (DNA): TGTGCTAGTGGTCGGCTAAATTCAGGGAGGAATCAGCCCCAGCATTTT. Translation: CASGRLNSGRNQPQHF.

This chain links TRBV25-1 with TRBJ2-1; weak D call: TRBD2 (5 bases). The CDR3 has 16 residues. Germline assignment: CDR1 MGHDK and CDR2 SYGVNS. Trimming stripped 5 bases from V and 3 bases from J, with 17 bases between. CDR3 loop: CASSTAEAPDYNEQFF. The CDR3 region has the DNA TGTGCCAGCAGTACCGCGGAGGCCCCCGACTACAATGAGCAGTTCTTC.

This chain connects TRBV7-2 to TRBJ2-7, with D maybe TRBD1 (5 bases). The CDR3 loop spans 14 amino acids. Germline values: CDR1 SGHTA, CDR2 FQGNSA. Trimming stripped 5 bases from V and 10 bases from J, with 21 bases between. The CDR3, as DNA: TGTGCCAGCAGCCCAAGGACGGACGTAGGGGCTCAGTACTTC. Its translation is CASSPRTDVGAQYF.

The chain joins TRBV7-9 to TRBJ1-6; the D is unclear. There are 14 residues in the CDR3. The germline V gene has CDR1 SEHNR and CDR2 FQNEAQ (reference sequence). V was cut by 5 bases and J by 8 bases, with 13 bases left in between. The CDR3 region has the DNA TGTGCCAGCAGCCCGGCTAGGGAGTATTCACCCCTCCACTTT. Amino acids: CASSPAREYSPLHF.

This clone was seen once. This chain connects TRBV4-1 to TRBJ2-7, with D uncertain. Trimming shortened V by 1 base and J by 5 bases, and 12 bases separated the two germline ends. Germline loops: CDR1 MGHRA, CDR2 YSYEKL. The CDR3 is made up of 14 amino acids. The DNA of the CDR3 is TGCGCCAGCAGCCAAGTTTCATACACCGACGAGCAGTACTTC. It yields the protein CASSQVSYTDEQYF.